The sequence of this T cell receptor (beta chain) was determined in a study of T-cell memory formation after mild COVID-19. The overall study: Clusters of TCRs were largely donor specific. Study-level results: Most CD4+ clones that shrank were in CM and EM, while CD8+ ones turned up in EMRA. Clones that got smaller from day 15 to 85 had even CD4/CD8, while clones growing later tipped toward CD4+. Day 37-peaking second-wave clones had unconfirmed SARS-CoV-2 specificity.

This CDR3 spans 16 amino acids. In germline, CDR1 is SGHRS, CDR2 YFSETQ. J was trimmed by 9 bases and V by 4 bases; bases with no gene match: 15. Concerning this clonotype: Its antigen is not known.

Using its own MiXCR run on the 5' RACE reads, TCRdb lists one record per CDR3 protein. Among 100,000 to 150,000 distinct CDR3 sequences listed, approximately 15% were seen once. The origin of this receptor is a young man who had mild COVID-19 (a few samples of this study predate the infection). Cell type and time point are not known. The chain joins TRBV5-1 to TRBJ2-1; 8 bases match TRBD2. Input material: PBMCs or a T cell subset sorted from them (not recorded which). The chain's CDR3 is CASSLPTGTSLTEQFF. CDR3 sequence (DNA): TGCGCCAGCAGCCTTCCTACCGGGACTAGTTTAACTGAGCAGTTCTTC. Full variable domain (rest looked up from reference TRBV5-1 and TRBJ2-1): KAGVTQTPRYLIKTRGQQVTLSCSPISGHRSVSWYQQTPGQGLQFLFEYFSETQRNKGNFPGRFSGRQFSNSRSEMNVSTLELGDSALYLCASSLPTGTSLTEQFFGPGTRLTVL.